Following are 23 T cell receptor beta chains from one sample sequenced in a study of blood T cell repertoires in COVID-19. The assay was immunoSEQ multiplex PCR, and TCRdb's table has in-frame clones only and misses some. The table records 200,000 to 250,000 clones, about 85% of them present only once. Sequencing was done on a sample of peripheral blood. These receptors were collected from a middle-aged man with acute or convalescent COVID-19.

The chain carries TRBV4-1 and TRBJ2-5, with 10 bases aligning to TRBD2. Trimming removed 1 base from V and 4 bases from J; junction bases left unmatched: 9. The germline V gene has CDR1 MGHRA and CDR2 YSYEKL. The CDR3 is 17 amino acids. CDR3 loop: CASSQGKAGGPLETQYF. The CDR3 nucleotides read TGCGCCAGCAGCCAAGGAAAAGCGGGGGGGCCATTAGAGACCCAGTACTTC.

CDR3 nucleotide sequence: TGTGCCAGCAGAGATGAAGGGACAGCTTGGGCGAACACTGAAGCTTTCTTT. Its translation is CASRDEGTAWANTEAFF. V and J are TRBV28 and TRBJ1-1; the match to TRBD1 covers 7 bases. Germline V gene data show CDR1 as MDHEN and CDR2 as SYDVKM. The junction had 14 bases not matched to a gene; V was cut back by 6 bases and J by 1 base. The length of the CDR3 is 17 residues.

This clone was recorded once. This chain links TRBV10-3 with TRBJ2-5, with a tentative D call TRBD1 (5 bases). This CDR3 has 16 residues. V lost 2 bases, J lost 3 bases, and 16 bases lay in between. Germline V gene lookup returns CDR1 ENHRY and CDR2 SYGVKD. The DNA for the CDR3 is TGTGCCATCAGTGAGGCATTTAGGGGCCCTAAAGAGACCCAGTACTTC. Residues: CAISEAFRGPKETQYF.

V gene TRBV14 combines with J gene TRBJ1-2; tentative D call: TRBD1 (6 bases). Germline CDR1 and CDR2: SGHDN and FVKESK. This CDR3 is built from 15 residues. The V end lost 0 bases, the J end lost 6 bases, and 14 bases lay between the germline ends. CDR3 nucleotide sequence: TGTGCCAGCAGCCAAGAACTACGGACAGCCGATGGCTACACCTTC. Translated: CASSQELRTADGYTF.

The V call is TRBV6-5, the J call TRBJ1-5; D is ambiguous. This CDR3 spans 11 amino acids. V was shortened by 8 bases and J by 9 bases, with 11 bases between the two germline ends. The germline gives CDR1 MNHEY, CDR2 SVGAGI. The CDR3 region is CASGSEWPQHF. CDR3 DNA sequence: TGTGCCAGCGGGAGTGAATGGCCCCAGCATTTT.

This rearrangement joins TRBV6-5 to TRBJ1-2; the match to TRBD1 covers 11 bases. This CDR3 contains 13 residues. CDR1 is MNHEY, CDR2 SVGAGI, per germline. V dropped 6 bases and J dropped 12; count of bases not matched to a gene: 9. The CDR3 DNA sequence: TGTGCCAGCAGCCGGGACAGGGGGAGTACGGACACCTTC. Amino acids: CASSRDRGSTDTF.

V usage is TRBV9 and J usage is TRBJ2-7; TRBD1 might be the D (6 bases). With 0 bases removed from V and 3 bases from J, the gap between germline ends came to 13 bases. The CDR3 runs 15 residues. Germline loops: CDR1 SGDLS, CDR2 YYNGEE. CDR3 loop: CASSVGFQGRYEQYF. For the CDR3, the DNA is TGTGCCAGCAGCGTAGGATTCCAGGGGCGCTACGAGCAGTACTTC.

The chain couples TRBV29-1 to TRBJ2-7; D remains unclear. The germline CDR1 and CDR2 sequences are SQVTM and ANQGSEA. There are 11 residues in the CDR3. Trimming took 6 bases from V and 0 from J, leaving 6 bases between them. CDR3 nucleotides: TGCAGCGTAATCCTCTCCTACGAGCAGTACTTC. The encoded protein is CSVILSYEQYF.

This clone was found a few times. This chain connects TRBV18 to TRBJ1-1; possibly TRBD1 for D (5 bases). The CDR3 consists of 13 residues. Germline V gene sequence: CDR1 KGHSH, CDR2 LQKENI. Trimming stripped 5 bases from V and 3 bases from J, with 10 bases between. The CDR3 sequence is CASSAGMDTEAFF. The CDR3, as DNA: TGTGCCAGCTCAGCAGGGATGGACACTGAAGCTTTCTTT.

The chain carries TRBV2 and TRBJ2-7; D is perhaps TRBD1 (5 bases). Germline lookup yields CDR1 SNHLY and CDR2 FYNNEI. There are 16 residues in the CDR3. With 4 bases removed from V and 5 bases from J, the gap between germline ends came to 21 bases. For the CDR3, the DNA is TGTGCCAGCAGTGCCCCCCGGTGGCAGGGTAACCACGAGCAGTACTTC. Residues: CASSAPRWQGNHEQYF.

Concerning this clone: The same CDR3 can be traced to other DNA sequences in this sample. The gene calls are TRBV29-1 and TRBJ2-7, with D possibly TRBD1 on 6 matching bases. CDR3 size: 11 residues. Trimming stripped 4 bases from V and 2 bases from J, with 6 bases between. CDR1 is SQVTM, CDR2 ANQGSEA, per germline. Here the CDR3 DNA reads TGCAGCGTTGGGACAGCCTACGAGCAGTACTTC. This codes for CSVGTAYEQYF.

CDR3 sequence reads: CASSEGAISNQPQHF. The CDR3 DNA follows: TGTGCCAGCAGTGAAGGGGCAATTAGCAATCAGCCCCAGCATTTT. This chain connects TRBV2 to TRBJ1-5, with D unresolved. CDR3 size: 15 residues. The V end lost 1 base, the J end lost 0 bases, and 7 bases lay between the germline ends. Germline V gives CDR1 SNHLY, CDR2 FYNNEI. The full variable domain, its missing parts supplied by reference TRBV2 and TRBJ1-5, is EPEVTQTPSHQVTQMGQEVILRCVPISNHLYFYWYRQILGQKVEFLVSFYNNEISEKSEIFDDQFSVERPDGSNFTLKIRSTKLEDSAMYFCASSEGAISNQPQHFGDGTRLSIL.

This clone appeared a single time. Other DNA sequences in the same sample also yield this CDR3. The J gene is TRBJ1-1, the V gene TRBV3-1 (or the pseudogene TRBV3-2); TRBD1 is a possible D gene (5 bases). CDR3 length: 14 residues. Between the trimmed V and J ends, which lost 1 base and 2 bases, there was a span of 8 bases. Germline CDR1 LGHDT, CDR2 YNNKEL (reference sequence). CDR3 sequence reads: CASSQGGGNTEAFF. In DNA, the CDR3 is TGTGCCAGCAGCCAAGGGGGGGGAAACACTGAAGCTTTCTTT.

The CDR3 reads CASSLSWGGSNQPQHF. The DNA of the CDR3 is TGTGCCAGCAGTTTATCCTGGGGAGGGAGCAATCAGCCCCAGCATTTT. The chain is built from TRBV27 and TRBJ1-5; D not resolved. This CDR3 has 16 residues. Trimming took off 0 bases at V and 1 base at J, with 10 bases between the two ends. CDR1 is MNHEY and CDR2 is SMNVEV in the germline V gene (reference sequence).

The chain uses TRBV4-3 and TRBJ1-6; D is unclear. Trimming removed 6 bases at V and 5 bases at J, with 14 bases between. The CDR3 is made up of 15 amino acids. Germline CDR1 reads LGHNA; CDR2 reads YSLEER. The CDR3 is CASRYTMSNNSPLHF. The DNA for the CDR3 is TGCGCCAGCAGGTATACTATGAGCAATAATTCACCCCTCCACTTT.

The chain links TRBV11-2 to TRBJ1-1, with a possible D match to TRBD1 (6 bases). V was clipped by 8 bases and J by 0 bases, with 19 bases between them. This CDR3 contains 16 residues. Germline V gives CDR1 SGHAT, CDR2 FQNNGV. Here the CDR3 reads CASGPGVAYMNTEAFF. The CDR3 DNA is TGTGCCAGCGGACCAGGGGTAGCATACATGAACACTGAAGCTTTCTTT.

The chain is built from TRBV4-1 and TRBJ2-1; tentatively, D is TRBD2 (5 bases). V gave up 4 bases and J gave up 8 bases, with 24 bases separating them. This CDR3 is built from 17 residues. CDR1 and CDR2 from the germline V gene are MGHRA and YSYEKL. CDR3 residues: CASSPAPDFPKGDEQFF. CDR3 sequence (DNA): TGCGCCAGCAGCCCCGCGCCGGACTTCCCTAAGGGCGATGAGCAGTTCTTC.

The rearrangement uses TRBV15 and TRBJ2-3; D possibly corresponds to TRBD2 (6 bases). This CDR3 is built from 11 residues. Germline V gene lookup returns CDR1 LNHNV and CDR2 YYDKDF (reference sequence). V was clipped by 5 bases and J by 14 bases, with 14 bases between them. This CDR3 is CATSGTGSAYF. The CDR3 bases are TGTGCCACCAGCGGGACTGGCTCAGCGTATTTT.

The CDR3 spells CSVEGSGGSSYEQYF. As DNA, the CDR3 is TGCAGCGTTGAGGGTTCGGGGGGGAGCTCCTACGAGCAGTACTTC. This sequence joins TRBV29-1 and TRBJ2-7, with 8 bases aligning to TRBD2. This CDR3 is built from 15 residues. Germline V gene sequence: CDR1 SQVTM, CDR2 ANQGSEA. The J segment lost 0 bases and the V segment lost 3 bases, leaving 7 bases of the junction unmatched.

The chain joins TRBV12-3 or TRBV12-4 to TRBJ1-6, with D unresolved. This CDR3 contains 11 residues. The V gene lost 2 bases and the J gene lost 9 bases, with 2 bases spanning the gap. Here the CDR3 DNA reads TGTGCCAGCAGTTTACGTTCACCCCTCCACTTT. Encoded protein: CASSLRSPLHF.

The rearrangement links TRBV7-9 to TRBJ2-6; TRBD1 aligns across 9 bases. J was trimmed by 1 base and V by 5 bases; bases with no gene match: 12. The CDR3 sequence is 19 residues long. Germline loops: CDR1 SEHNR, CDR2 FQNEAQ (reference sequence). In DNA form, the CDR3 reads TGTGCCAGCAGCACGCACCGGGACAGGGCTGGATCTGGGGCCAACGTCCTGACTTTC. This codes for CASSTHRDRAGSGANVLTF.

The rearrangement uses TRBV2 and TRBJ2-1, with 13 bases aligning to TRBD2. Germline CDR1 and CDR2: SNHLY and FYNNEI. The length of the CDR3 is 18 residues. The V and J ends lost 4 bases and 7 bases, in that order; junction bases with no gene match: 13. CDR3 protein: CASSVATSGGPSTNEQFF. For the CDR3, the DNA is TGTGCCAGCAGTGTAGCGACTAGCGGGGGGCCCTCTACGAATGAGCAGTTCTTC.

CDR3 amino acids: CASSLDVRTSSPLHF. The DNA for the CDR3 is TGTGCCAGCAGCTTGGATGTACGGACTTCTTCACCCCTCCACTTT. The chain recombines TRBV5-4 with TRBJ1-6; D uncertain. Germline assignment: CDR1 SGHNT and CDR2 YYREEE (reference sequence). The CDR3 has 15 residues. Deletions cut 0 bases from V and 9 bases from J, with 13 bases between.